Included here is one TCR beta chain sequence, with context. The record originates from a study of blood T cell repertoires in COVID-19. Study at large: Donors in the United States, Italy and Spain gave samples during acute or convalescent COVID-19. Sample material is recorded as cDNA or gDNA derived from T cells, B-cell-depleted T cells, or PBMCs.

TCRdb's copy holds only in-frame clones and misses some; the assay was immunoSEQ multiplex PCR. The repertoire includes approximately 300,000 clones, 75% to 90% of them detected once, and roughly 4% sits in the top ten. The CDR3 loop spans 14 amino acids. Germline V gene sequence: CDR1 KGHDR, CDR2 SFDVKD. V trimming: 4 bases; J trimming: 6 bases; junction bases outside the gene matches: 6. Participants came from under 30 US areas, aged about 18 to 89 years. Grouping used clinical history reported by participants in a survey and questionnaire. The V gene is TRBV24-1, the J gene TRBJ1-1; 8 nucleotides line up with TRBD1. This receptor was identified in a woman aged 25 to 39 who had recovered from COVID-19. What was sequenced was PBMCs or T cells enriched from blood (not recorded which). CDR3 nucleotide sequence: TGTGCCACCAGTGACCCCGCAGGGGGCCCTGAAGCTTTCTTT. This encodes CATSDPAGGPEAFF.